A selection of T cell receptor beta chains follows, all from one sample in a study of a mutant IDH1 vaccine in newly diagnosed glioma. Repertoires were generated with immunoSEQ multiplex PCR, while TCRdb's copy carries only in-frame clones and drops some. The data contain approximately 41,000 clones, 78% of them singletons. For these TCRs, the target antigens are not known. This specimen was PBMCs, taken from a glioma patient whose treatment included an IDH1 peptide vaccine. The receptors shown here come from a woman aged 40 to 49 with glioma. Some clones in this sample may be carry-over from other donors' samples. The CDR3 runs from the conserved cysteine through the conserved F or W. A D gene is named only where the DNA matches it firmly. Clone size is not always given. Where it is, it says once, few, many or a class for expanded clones.

v_gene	d_gene	j_gene	abundance	CDR3nt	CDR3aa
TRBV30	-	TRBJ2-3	-	TGTGCCTGGAACCCCGGACTAACAAACACAGATACGCAGTATTTT	CAWNPGLTNTDTQYF
TRBV4-1	-	TRBJ1-1	-	TGCGCCAGCAGCCAGGTTGGAACCGTCGAAGCTTTCTTT	CASSQVGTVEAFF
TRBV4-1	-	TRBJ2-2	few	TGCGCCAGTGCCCAGCAGAACACCGGGGAGCTGTTTTTT	CASAQQNTGELFF
TRBV18	-	TRBJ1-5	-	TGTGCCAGCTCACCGTCGACAGACACGGCGGGTCAGCCCCAGCATTTT	CASSPSTDTAGQPQHF
TRBV5-1	-	TRBJ2-6	-	TGCGCCAGCAGCTTGGCGAACCTACACGACTACGTCTCTGGGGCCAACGTCCTGACTTTC	CASSLANLHDYVSGANVLTF
TRBV14	TRBD2	TRBJ2-7	-	TGTGCCAGCAGCGACGGGAGGGCCTACGAGCAGTACTTC	CASSDGRAYEQYF
TRBV7-2	TRBD1	TRBJ2-1	-	TGTGCCAGCAGCTCCCGGGACAGAATTAATGAGCAGTTCTTC	CASSSRDRINEQFF
TRBV7-6	-	TRBJ2-5	once	TGTGCCAGCAGCTTAGTCCCAGAGTGGACGACAGAGACCCAGTACTTC	CASSLVPEWTTETQYF
TRBV10-3	TRBD1	TRBJ2-6	-	TGTGCCATCAGGGATGGACAGGGAACGCGAAATGGGGCCAACGTCCTGACTTTC	CAIRDGQGTRNGANVLTF
TRBV6-5	-	TRBJ1-2	-	TGTGCCAGCAGTTACCGTACATTAGCTGGCTACACCTTC	CASSYRTLAGYTF
TRBV7-9	TRBD1	TRBJ1-5	few	TGTGCCAGCAGCCCGTTTGACGACAGGGGAGGGCAGCCCCAGCATTTT	CASSPFDDRGGQPQHF
TRBV19	-	TRBJ1-3	-	TGTGCCACCCGCGTAGGGCCCTCTGGAAACACCATATATTTT	CATRVGPSGNTIYF
TRBV30	-	TRBJ1-4	-	TGTGCCTGGAGCGCCCGGGGCGCCACTAATGAAAAACTGTTTTTT	CAWSARGATNEKLFF
TRBV5-1	-	TRBJ2-3	-	TGCGCCAGCAGCTTGGCGAGGGGCTATTCTAGCACAGATACGCAGTATTTT	CASSLARGYSSTDTQYF
TRBV11-2	TRBD1	TRBJ2-1	-	TGTGCCAGCAGCTCCTGGGACAGGGATTACAATGAGCAGTTCTTC	CASSSWDRDYNEQFF
TRBV4-1	TRBD1	TRBJ1-2	-	TGCGCCAGCAGCCAGGTTTCCTACAGGGGATTTGCAGGCGGCTACACCTTC	CASSQVSYRGFAGGYTF
TRBV25-1	-	TRBJ1-2	-	TGTGCCAGCAGTGAAGAGGGCTATGGCTACACCTTC	CASSEEGYGYTF
TRBV25-1	-	TRBJ1-1	-	TGTGCCAGCAATTGGGGGATTGGTGAAGCTTTCTTT	CASNWGIGEAFF
TRBV7-8	-	TRBJ1-2	-	TGTGCCAGCAGCTTCTACAGGGCTGGTGACTATGGCTACACCTTC	CASSFYRAGDYGYTF
TRBV20-1	-	TRBJ1-1	-	TGCAGTGCTAGAAGCCACGCTTTCTTT	CSARSHAFF
TRBV10-2	-	TRBJ2-3	-	TGCGCCAGCAGCGGTGGGGGTCCGACGCAGTATTTT	CASSGGGPTQYF
TRBV7-2	-	TRBJ1-2	few	TGTGCCAGCAGCCCGGGGACGACGTGGGGGATCTCCTATGGCTACACCTTC	CASSPGTTWGISYGYTF
TRBV5-4	TRBD1	TRBJ2-2	-	TGTGCCACCCAAGTTGGACAGGTGAACACCGGGGAGCTGTTTTTT	CATQVGQVNTGELFF
TRBV7-2	-	TRBJ1-1	-	TGTGCCAGCAGCTCACAGGGATGGGGCAACACTGAAGCTTTCTTT	CASSSQGWGNTEAFF
TRBV14	-	TRBJ2-7	few	TGTGCCAGCAGCCCAGGGAAGCGCCCAGACGAGCAGTACTTC	CASSPGKRPDEQYF
TRBV12-5	-	TRBJ1-1	-	TGTGCTAGTGGCCACACCGACCGGGAAGAAGCTTTCTTT	CASGHTDREEAFF
TRBV18	-	TRBJ2-5	-	TGTGCCAGCTCACCAGGGATCGGTGGGGAGACCCAGTACTTC	CASSPGIGGETQYF
TRBV19	-	TRBJ1-4	-	TGTGCCAGTAGTATAGATCCATGGACGGGCGAAAAACTGTTTTTT	CASSIDPWTGEKLFF
TRBV9	-	TRBJ2-3	-	TGTGCCAGCAGCGTATTCGTAAGCGGCACAGATACGCAGTATTTT	CASSVFVSGTDTQYF
TRBV9	-	TRBJ2-4	-	TGTGCCAGCAGCGTAGGGATTGACAGGCCGAACATTCAGTACTTC	CASSVGIDRPNIQYF
TRBV2	-	TRBJ2-2	-	TGTGCCAGCCGGGGGATTTTGTACACCGGGGAGCTGTTTTTT	CASRGILYTGELFF
TRBV12-1	-	TRBJ1-1	-	TGTGCCAGCAGCTTTTTAACACACATCACTGAAGCTTTCTTT	CASSFLTHITEAFF
TRBV28	-	TRBJ2-7	once	TGTGCCAGCAGTTTACGAGTCTCGAGCCACGAGCAGTACTTC	CASSLRVSSHEQYF
TRBV7-8	-	TRBJ1-4	-	TGTGCCAGCAGCTTAGCGCTGGGCAGGGACGAAAAACTGTTTTTT	CASSLALGRDEKLFF
TRBV7-9	-	TRBJ2-1	-	TGTGCCAGCAGCTTAGGCAATGAGCAGTTCTTC	CASSLGNEQFF
TRBV9	-	TRBJ2-3	-	TGTGCCAGCAGCGTAGGGGTGGGGGGCACAGATACGCAGTATTTT	CASSVGVGGTDTQYF
TRBV7-9	-	TRBJ1-2	-	TGTGCCAGCAGCTTAGCGGAGGGAGTGGGACAAGGGCAGGGCTACACCTTC	CASSLAEGVGQGQGYTF
TRBV18	TRBD1	TRBJ1-3	-	TGTGCCAGCTCACTGGGGACAGCCGTCTCTGGAAACACCATATATTTT	CASSLGTAVSGNTIYF
TRBV28	TRBD2	TRBJ2-3	-	TGTGCCAGCAGTCCTGGGACTAGTCGGACAGATACGCAGTATTTT	CASSPGTSRTDTQYF
TRBV9	TRBD2	TRBJ2-5	-	TGTGCCAGCAGCGCCGGGGGGAGTCCCCAAGAGACCCAGTACTTC	CASSAGGSPQETQYF
TRBV4-1	-	TRBJ2-2	-	TGCGCCAGCAGGGGCTCTGGTCCCGGGGAGCTGTTTTTT	CASRGSGPGELFF
TRBV6-5	TRBD1	TRBJ1-1	-	TGTGCCAGCAGTTCTGGACAGGGGTATAGAGCTTTCTTT	CASSSGQGYRAFF
TRBV7-2	-	TRBJ2-1	-	TGTGCCAGCAGCTTAGGCGGGACAGACAGTGAGCAGTTCTTC	CASSLGGTDSEQFF
TRBV7-9	TRBD1	TRBJ1-2	-	TGTGCCAGCAGTCGGGACAGGGCGTACTATGGCTACACCTTC	CASSRDRAYYGYTF
TRBV4-3	-	TRBJ1-1	-	TGCGCCAGCAGCCAAGATTGGGGGGGAGGCACTGAAGCTTTCTTT	CASSQDWGGGTEAFF
TRBV6-7	-	TRBJ2-7	once	TGTGCCAGCAGTTACTCGAGAATTCGGGTCGGGAGCGACGAGCAGTACTTC	CASSYSRIRVGSDEQYF